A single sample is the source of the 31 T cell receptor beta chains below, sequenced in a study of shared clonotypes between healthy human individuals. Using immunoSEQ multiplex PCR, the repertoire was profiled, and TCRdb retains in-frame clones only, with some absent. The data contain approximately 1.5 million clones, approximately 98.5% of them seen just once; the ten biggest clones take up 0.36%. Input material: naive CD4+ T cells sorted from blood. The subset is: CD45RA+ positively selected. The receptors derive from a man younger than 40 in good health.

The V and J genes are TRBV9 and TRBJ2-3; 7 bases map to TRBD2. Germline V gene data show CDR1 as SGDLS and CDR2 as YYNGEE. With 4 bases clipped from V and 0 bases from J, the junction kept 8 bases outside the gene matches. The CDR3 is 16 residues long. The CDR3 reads CASSPRPSGSTDTQYF. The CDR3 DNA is TGTGCCAGCAGCCCCCGACCTAGCGGAAGCACAGATACGCAGTATTTT. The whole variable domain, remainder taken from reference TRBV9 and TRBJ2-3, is DSGVTQTPKHLITATGQRVTLRCSPRSGDLSVYWYQQSLDQGLQFLIQYYNGEERAKGNILERFSAQQFPDLHSELNLSSLELGDSALYFCASSPRPSGSTDTQYFGPGTRLTVL.

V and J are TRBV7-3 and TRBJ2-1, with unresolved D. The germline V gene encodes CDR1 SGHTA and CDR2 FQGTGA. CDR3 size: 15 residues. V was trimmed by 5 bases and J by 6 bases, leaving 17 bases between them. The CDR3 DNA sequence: TGTGCCAGCAGCCCCCGGGTGGGCACGGGCAATGAGCAGTTCTTC. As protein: CASSPRVGTGNEQFF.

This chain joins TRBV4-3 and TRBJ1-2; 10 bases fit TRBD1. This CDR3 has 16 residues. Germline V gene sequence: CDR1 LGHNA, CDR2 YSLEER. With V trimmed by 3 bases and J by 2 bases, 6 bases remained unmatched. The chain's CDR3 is CASSQISGQGNYGYTF. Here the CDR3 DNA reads TGCGCCAGCAGCCAGATATCGGGACAGGGGAACTATGGCTACACCTTC.

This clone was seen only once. CDR3 in amino acids: CASSLGQGETQYF. The DNA of the CDR3 is TGTGCCAGCAGCTTGGGACAGGGGGAGACCCAGTACTTC. This chain joins TRBV5-5 and TRBJ2-5; 8 nucleotides agree with TRBD1. Per the germline V gene, CDR1 is SGHKS and CDR2 is YYEKEE (reference sequence). Germline trimming cut 0 bases from V and 5 bases from J; bases unmatched to any gene: 0. CDR3 length: 13 residues.

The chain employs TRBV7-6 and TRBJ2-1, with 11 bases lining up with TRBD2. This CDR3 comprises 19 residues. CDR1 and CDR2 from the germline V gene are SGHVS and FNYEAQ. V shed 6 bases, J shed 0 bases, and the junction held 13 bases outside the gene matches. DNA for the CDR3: TGTGCCAGCAGTTTCAACGCCCCGGGACTAGCGGACTCCTACAATGAGCAGTTCTTC. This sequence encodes CASSFNAPGLADSYNEQFF.

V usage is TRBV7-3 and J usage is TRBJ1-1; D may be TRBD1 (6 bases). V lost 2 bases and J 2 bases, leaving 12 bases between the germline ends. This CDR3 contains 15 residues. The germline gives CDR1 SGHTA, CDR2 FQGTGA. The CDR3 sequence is CASSLEGGPNTEAFF. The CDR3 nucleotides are TGTGCCAGCAGCTTAGAAGGGGGACCCAACACTGAAGCTTTCTTT.

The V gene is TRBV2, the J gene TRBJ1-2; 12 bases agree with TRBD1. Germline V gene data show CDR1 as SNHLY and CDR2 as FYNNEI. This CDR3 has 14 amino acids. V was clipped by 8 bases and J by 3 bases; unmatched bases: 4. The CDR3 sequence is CASDGTGGDYGYTF. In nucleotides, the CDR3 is TGTGCCAGCGATGGGACAGGGGGCGACTATGGCTACACCTTC.

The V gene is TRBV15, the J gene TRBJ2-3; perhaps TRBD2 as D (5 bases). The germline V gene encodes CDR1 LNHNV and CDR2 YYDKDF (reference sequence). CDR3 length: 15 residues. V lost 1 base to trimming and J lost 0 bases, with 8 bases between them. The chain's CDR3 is CATSRVGGSTDTQYF. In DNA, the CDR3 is TGTGCCACCAGCAGAGTGGGCGGGAGCACAGATACGCAGTATTTT.

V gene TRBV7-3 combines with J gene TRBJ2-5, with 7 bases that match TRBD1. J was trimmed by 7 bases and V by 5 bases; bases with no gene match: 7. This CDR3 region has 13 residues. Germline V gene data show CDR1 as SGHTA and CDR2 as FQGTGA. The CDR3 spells CASSPTGFGTQYF. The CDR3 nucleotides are TGTGCCAGCAGCCCGACAGGGTTCGGGACCCAGTACTTC.

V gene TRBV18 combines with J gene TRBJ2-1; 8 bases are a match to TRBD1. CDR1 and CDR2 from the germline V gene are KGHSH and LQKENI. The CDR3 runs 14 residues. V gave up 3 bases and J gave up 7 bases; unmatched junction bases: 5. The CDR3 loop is CASSPSTGENEQFF. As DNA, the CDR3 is TGTGCCAGCTCACCTTCGACAGGGGAGAATGAGCAGTTCTTC. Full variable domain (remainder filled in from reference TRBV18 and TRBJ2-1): NAGVMQNPRHLVRRRGQEARLRCSPMKGHSHVYWYRQLPEEGLKFMVYLQKENIIDESGMPKERFSAEFPKEGPSILRIQQVVRGDSAAYFCASSPSTGENEQFFGPGTRLTVL.

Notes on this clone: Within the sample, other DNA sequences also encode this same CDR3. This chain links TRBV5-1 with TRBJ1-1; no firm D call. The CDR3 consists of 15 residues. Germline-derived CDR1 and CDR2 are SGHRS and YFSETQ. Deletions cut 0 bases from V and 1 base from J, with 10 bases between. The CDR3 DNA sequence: TGCGCCAGCAGCTTGGCCGGGCAGAAGAACACTGAAGCTTTCTTT. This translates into CASSLAGQKNTEAFF.

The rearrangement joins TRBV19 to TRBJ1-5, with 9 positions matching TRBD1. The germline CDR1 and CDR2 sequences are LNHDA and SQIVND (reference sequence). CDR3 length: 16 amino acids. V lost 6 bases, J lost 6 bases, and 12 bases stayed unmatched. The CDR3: CASSNRDRVLGQPQHF. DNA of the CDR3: TGTGCCAGTAGCAACCGGGACAGGGTGTTAGGTCAGCCCCAGCATTTT.

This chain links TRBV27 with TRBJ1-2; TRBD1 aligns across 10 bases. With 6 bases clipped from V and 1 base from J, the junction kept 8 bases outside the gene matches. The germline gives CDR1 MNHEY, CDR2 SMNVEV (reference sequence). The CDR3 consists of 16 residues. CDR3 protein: CASSPDRGRVNYGYTF. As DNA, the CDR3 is TGTGCCAGCAGCCCCGACAGGGGGCGAGTTAACTATGGCTACACCTTC.

In DNA form, the CDR3 reads TGTGCCACCAGCAGGAACGTTGTGGCCAAAAACATTCAGTACTTC. Translated, it gives CATSRNVVAKNIQYF. The J gene is TRBJ2-4, the V gene TRBV15; D gene ambiguous. This CDR3 has 15 residues. CDR1 and CDR2 (germline): LNHNV, YYDKDF (reference sequence). The germline V and J ends were trimmed by 3 bases and 1 base, with 10 bases remaining between them. The whole variable domain, filled in from reference TRBV15 and TRBJ2-4, reads DAMVIQNPRYQVTQFGKPVTLSCSQTLNHNVMYWYQQKSSQAPKLLFHYYDKDFNNEADTPDNFQSRRPNTSFCFLDIRSPGLGDTAMYLCATSRNVVAKNIQYFGAGTRLSVL.

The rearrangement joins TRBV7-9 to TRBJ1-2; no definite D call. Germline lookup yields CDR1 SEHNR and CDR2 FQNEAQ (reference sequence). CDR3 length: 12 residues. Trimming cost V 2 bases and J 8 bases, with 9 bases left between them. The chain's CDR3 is CASSLSTGGYTF. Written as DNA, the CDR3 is TGTGCCAGCAGCTTATCTACTGGGGGCTACACCTTC.

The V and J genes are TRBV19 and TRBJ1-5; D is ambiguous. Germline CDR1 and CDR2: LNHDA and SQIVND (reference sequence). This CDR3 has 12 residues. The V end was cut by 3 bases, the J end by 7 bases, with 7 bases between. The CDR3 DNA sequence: TGTGCCAGTAGTATGGGAGCGCAGCCCCAGCATTTT. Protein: CASSMGAQPQHF.

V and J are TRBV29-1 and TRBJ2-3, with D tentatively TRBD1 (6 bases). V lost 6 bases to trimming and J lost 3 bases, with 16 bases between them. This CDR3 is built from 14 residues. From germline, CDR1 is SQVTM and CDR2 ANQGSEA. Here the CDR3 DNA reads TGCAGCGTGGGGTTTCAGGGGCAAACAGATACGCAGTATTTT. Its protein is CSVGFQGQTDTQYF.

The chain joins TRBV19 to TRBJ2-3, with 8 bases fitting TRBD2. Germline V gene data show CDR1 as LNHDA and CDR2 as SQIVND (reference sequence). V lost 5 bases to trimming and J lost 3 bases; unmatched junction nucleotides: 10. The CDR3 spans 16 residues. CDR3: CASSVGSGTRTDTQYF. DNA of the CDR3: TGTGCCAGTAGTGTGGGGTCCGGGACTAGGACAGATACGCAGTATTTT.

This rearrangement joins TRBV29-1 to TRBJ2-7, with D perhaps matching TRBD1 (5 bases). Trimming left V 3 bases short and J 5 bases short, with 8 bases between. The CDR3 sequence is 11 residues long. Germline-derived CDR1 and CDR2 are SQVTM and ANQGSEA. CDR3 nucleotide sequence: TGCAGCGTTGACCAGACAGACGAGCAGTACTTC. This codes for CSVDQTDEQYF.

The chain's CDR3 is CASSLRAWGSRSNKTQYF. As DNA, the CDR3 is TGTGCCAGCAGTTTACGTGCTTGGGGAAGTCGTTCCAACAAGACCCAGTACTTC. The V gene is TRBV28, the J gene TRBJ2-5; no definite D call. Germline CDR1 and CDR2: MDHEN and SYDVKM. V lost 2 bases to trimming and J lost 6 bases, with 25 bases between them. The CDR3 is 18 residues long.

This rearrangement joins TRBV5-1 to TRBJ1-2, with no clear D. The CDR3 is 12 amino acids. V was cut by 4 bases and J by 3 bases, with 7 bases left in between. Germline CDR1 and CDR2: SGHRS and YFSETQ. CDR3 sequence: CASSVADYGYTF. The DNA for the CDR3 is TGCGCCAGCAGCGTTGCAGACTATGGCTACACCTTC. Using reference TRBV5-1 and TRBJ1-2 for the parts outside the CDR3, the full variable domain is KAGVTQTPRYLIKTRGQQVTLSCSPISGHRSVSWYQQTPGQGLQFLFEYFSETQRNKGNFPGRFSGRQFSNSRSEMNVSTLELGDSALYLCASSVADYGYTFGSGTRLTVV.

CDR3 loop: CASSVFDTHSSGNTIYF. The DNA for the CDR3 is TGTGCCAGCAGCGTGTTTGACACCCACTCCTCTGGAAACACCATATATTTT. V is TRBV9 and J is TRBJ1-3, with D hard to call. V lost 2 bases, J lost 0 bases, and 15 bases lay in between. Germline CDR1 reads SGDLS; CDR2 reads YYNGEE. The CDR3 consists of 17 residues.

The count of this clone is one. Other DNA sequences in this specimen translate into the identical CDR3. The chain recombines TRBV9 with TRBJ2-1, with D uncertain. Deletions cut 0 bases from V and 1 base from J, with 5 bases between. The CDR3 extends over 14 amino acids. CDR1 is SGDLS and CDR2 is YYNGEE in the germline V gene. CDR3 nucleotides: TGTGCCAGCAGCGTAGCAGGTTCCTACAATGAGCAGTTCTTC. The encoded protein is CASSVAGSYNEQFF.

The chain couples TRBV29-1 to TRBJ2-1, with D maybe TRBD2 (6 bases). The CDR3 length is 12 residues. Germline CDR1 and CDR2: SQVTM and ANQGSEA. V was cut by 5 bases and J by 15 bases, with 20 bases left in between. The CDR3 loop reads CSVTPGPGGTFF. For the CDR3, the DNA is TGCAGCGTTACTCCCGGGCCCGGAGGGACGTTCTTC.

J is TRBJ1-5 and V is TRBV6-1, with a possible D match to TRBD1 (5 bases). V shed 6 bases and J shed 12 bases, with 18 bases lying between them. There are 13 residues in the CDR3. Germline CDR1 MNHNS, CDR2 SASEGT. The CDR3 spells CASSDWTAGLQHF. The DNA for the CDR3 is TGTGCCAGCAGCGATTGGACCGCGGGACTCCAGCATTTT.

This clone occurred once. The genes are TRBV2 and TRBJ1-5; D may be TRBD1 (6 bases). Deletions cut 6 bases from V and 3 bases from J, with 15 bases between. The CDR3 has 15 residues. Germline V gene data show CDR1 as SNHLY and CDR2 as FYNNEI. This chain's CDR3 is CASRIGQTINQPQHF. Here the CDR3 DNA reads TGTGCCAGCAGAATAGGACAGACAATCAATCAGCCCCAGCATTTT.

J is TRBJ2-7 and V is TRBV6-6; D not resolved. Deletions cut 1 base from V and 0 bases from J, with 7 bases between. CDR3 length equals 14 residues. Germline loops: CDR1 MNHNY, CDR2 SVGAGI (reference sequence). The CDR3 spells CASSYWRNSYEQYF. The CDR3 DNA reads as TGTGCCAGCAGTTACTGGCGGAACTCCTACGAGCAGTACTTC.

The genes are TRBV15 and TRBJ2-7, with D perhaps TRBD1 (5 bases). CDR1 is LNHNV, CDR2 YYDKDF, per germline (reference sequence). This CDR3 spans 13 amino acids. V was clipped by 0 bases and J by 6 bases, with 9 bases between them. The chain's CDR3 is CATSRDPTGEQYF. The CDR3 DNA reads TGTGCCACCAGCAGAGATCCTACAGGCGAGCAGTACTTC.

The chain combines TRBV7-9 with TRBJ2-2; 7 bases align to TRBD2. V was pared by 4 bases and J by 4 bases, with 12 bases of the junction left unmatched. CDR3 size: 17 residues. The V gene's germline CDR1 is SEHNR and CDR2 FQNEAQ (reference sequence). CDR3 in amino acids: CASSSKWGDYGTGELFF. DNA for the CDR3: TGTGCCAGCAGCTCCAAATGGGGGGACTACGGCACCGGGGAGCTGTTTTTT. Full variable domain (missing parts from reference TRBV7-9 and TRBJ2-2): DTGVSQNPRHKITKRGQNVTFRCDPISEHNRLYWYRQTLGQGPEFLTYFQNEAQLEKSRLLSDRFSAERPKGSFSTLEIQRTEQGDSAMYLCASSSKWGDYGTGELFFGEGSRLTVL.

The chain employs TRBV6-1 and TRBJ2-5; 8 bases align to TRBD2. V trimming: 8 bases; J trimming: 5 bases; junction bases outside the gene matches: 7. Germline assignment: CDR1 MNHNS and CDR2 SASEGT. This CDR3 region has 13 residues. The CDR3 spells CASQRTSRETQYF. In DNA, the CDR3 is TGTGCCAGCCAACGGACTAGCCGGGAGACCCAGTACTTC.

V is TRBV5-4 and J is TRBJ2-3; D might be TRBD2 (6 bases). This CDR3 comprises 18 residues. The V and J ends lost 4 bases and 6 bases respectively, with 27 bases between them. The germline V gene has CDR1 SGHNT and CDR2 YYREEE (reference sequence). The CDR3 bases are TGTGCCAGCAGCCCACCCGCCGTAGCGGAAAAAAACCGGGATACGCAGTATTTT. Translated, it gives CASSPPAVAEKNRDTQYF.